These 30 T cell receptor beta chains originate from one sample sequenced in a study of blood T cell repertoires in COVID-19 (dated by TCRdb to 2018 to 2020). The library relied on the immunoSEQ multiplex PCR assay. Entries here come from immuneACCESS through TCRdb and include only in-frame sequences with V and J called. Some clones fail to appear in such tables; in the studies checked, an unresolved V gene covers under half of the shortfall, and the cause of the remainder is unknown. The sample has fewer than 250,000 clones on record, 81% of them singletons. The leading ten clones occupy 8% to 9% of the sample. The sample taken for sequencing was PBMCs or T cells enriched from blood (not recorded which). These receptors all stem from a woman aged 45-60 years with acute COVID-19.

The chain couples TRBV9 to TRBJ2-5; D not certain. Germline V gene lookup returns CDR1 SGDLS and CDR2 YYNGEE. The V end was cut by 3 bases, the J end by 5 bases, with 11 bases between. CDR3 length equals 13 residues. This CDR3 is CASSAPGWETQYF. The DNA for the CDR3 is TGTGCCAGCAGCGCCCCCGGGTGGGAGACCCAGTACTTC.

The chain carries TRBV7-2 and TRBJ1-4; TRBD1 is a possible D gene (6 bases). Trimming pared 1 base from V and 8 bases from J, leaving 14 bases between. The CDR3 length is 15 residues. Germline CDR1 SGHTA, CDR2 FQGNSA. The CDR3 sequence: CASSLGTVRKEKLFF. CDR3 coding DNA: TGTGCCAGCAGCTTAGGGACAGTTAGAAAGGAAAAACTGTTTTTT.

V is TRBV5-1 and J is TRBJ2-7, with D possibly being TRBD2 (6 bases). Between the trimmed V and J ends, which lost 4 bases and 0 bases, there was a span of 11 bases. CDR1 SGHRS and CDR2 YFSETQ come from the germline V gene. The CDR3 runs 14 residues. For the CDR3, the DNA is TGCGCCAGCAGCCCGGGAGTTTCCTCCTACGAGCAGTACTTC. This sequence encodes CASSPGVSSYEQYF.

The chain uses TRBV2 and TRBJ1-1, with 10 bases fitting TRBD1. After removal of 8 bases from V and 4 bases from J, the junction contained 4 bases not matched to a gene. The CDR3 sequence is 13 residues long. Looked up from germline, CDR1 is SNHLY and CDR2 is FYNNEI. The CDR3 spells CASAGQGFTEAFF. CDR3 DNA sequence: TGTGCCAGCGCGGGACAGGGGTTCACTGAAGCTTTCTTT.

The chain links TRBV19 to TRBJ1-2, with D possibly matching TRBD1 (6 bases). Germline CDR1 LNHDA, CDR2 SQIVND (reference sequence). V lost 10 bases and J 5 bases, leaving 20 bases between the germline ends. This CDR3 has 14 residues. The DNA for the CDR3 is TGTGCCACCTCACCACAGGGAGGGGGGTATGGCTACACCTTC. Its translation is CATSPQGGGYGYTF. The whole variable domain, remainder taken from reference TRBV19 and TRBJ1-2, is DGGITQSPKYLFRKEGQNVTLSCEQNLNHDAMYWYRQDPGQGLRLIYYSQIVNDFQKGDIAEGYSVSREKKESFPLTVTSAQKNPTAFYLCATSPQGGGYGYTFGSGTRLTVV.

As to this clone: An end of the junction does not agree with germline; a read error may underlie this. The J gene is TRBJ1-2, the V gene TRBV3-1 (or the pseudogene TRBV3-2); 7 bases map to TRBD1. Germline CDR1 reads LGHDT; CDR2 reads YNNKEL (reference sequence). The CDR3 spans 16 residues. CDR3 sequence (DNA): TGTGCCAACAGCCAAGATTATGTCGCAGGGGGCTATGGCTACACCTTC. Its protein product is CANSQDYVAGGYGYTF.

This sequence joins TRBV5-6 and TRBJ1-3; TRBD1 might be the D (6 bases). CDR3 length equals 14 residues. V lost 4 bases and J 0 bases, leaving 8 bases between the germline ends. Per the germline V gene, CDR1 is SGHDT and CDR2 is YYEEEE. The CDR3 nucleotides are TGTGCCAGCAGCACAGGGAGCTCTGGAAACACCATATATTTT. It yields the protein CASSTGSSGNTIYF. The entire variable domain, with the rest obtained from reference TRBV5-6 and TRBJ1-3, is as follows: DAGVTQSPTHLIKTRGQQVTLRCSPKSGHDTVSWYQQALGQGPQFIFQYYEEEERQRGNFPDRFSGHQFPNYSSELNVNALLLGDSALYLCASSTGSSGNTIYFGEGSWLTVV.

J is TRBJ1-5 and V is TRBV6-1; 9 bases match TRBD1. The junction had 10 bases not matched to a gene; V was cut back by 4 bases and J by 3 bases. CDR3 length equals 17 residues. Per the germline V gene, CDR1 is MNHNS and CDR2 is SASEGT. CDR3 in DNA: TGTGCCAGCAGTGCGTCACAGGGGACAGGGTTCAATCAGCCCCAGCATTTT. This gives the protein CASSASQGTGFNQPQHF.

The chain employs TRBV27 and TRBJ2-2, with a weak D call TRBD2 (5 bases). The germline V gene has CDR1 MNHEY and CDR2 SMNVEV (reference sequence). V was shortened by 1 base and J by 6 bases, with 6 bases between the two germline ends. This CDR3 is 13 amino acids long. In nucleotides, the CDR3 is TGTGCCAGCAGTTTATACGGGGCCGGGGAGCTGTTTTTT. Amino acids: CASSLYGAGELFF.

The chain has TRBV7-9 and TRBJ2-1, with a weak D call TRBD1 (5 bases). CDR1 is SEHNR, CDR2 FQNEAQ, per germline (reference sequence). The CDR3 totals 15 residues. Between the trimmed V and J ends, which lost 1 base and 8 bases, there was a span of 15 bases. DNA of the CDR3: TGTGCCAGCAGCTTAGGTAGCAGGGTAATCGATGAGCAGTTCTTC. It translates to CASSLGSRVIDEQFF.

About this clone itself: The germline gene is not matched at one end of the junction; a read error may be the cause. The CDR3 protein is CATSREGSPIEKLFF. CDR3 bases: TGTGCCACCAGCCGAGAGGGCAGTCCTATTGAAAAACTGTTTTTT. V is TRBV15 and J is TRBJ1-4; D is unclear. Looked up from germline, CDR1 is LNHNV and CDR2 is YYDKDF (reference sequence). The CDR3 consists of 15 residues.

This clone was picked up a small number of times. The chain has TRBV7-2 and TRBJ1-2, with 8 bases fitting TRBD1. Germline CDR1 reads SGHTA; CDR2 reads FQGNSA. Trimming cost V 4 bases and J 7 bases; bases outside gene matches: 8. The CDR3 covers 14 residues. The DNA for the CDR3 is TGTGCCAGCAGCTCGTCGACAGGGGTTGGTGGCTACACCTTC. It translates to CASSSSTGVGGYTF. Filled out from reference TRBV7-2 and TRBJ1-2, the complete variable domain reads GAGVSQSPSNKVTEKGKDVELRCDPISGHTALYWYRQSLGQGLEFLIYFQGNSAPDKSGLPSDRFSAERTGGSVSTLTIQRTQQEDSAVYLCASSSSTGVGGYTFGSGTRLTVV.

The CDR3 nucleotides read TGTGCCAGCAGCTCGAGCGGGAGGGGCACAGATACGCAGTATTTT. Protein: CASSSSGRGTDTQYF. The chain recombines TRBV11-2 with TRBJ2-3, with TRBD2 identical over 10 bases. CDR3 length equals 15 residues. Germline V CDR1 and CDR2: SGHAT, FQNNGV. Unmatched junction bases numbered 2, after V lost 4 bases and J lost 1 base.

The chain is built from TRBV19 and TRBJ2-1; no clear D. The ends were cut back, 5 bases at V and 0 bases at J, with 14 bases in the middle. From germline, CDR1 is LNHDA and CDR2 SQIVND (reference sequence). The CDR3 length is 16 residues. The CDR3 is CASSAPLKSSYNEQFF. The CDR3 DNA reads as TGTGCCAGTAGTGCCCCCTTAAAGAGCTCCTACAATGAGCAGTTCTTC.

This sequence joins TRBV7-9 and TRBJ2-3; TRBD2 aligns across 13 bases. Looked up from germline, CDR1 is SEHNR and CDR2 is FQNEAQ (reference sequence). After removal of 5 bases from V and 6 bases from J, the junction contained 11 bases not matched to a gene. The CDR3 has 17 residues. The CDR3 DNA is TGTGCCAGCAGCCTCCATGGACTAGCGGGAGCTTGGGATACGCAGTATTTT. Protein: CASSLHGLAGAWDTQYF.

This rearrangement joins TRBV6-6 to TRBJ1-2, with D unresolved. Germline assignment: CDR1 MNHNY and CDR2 SVGAGI (reference sequence). This CDR3 region has 15 residues. V lost 0 bases and J 0 bases, leaving 8 bases between the germline ends. This CDR3 is CASSYSGGTNYGYTF. The DNA for the CDR3 is TGTGCCAGCAGTTACTCGGGCGGGACTAACTATGGCTACACCTTC.

V is TRBV27 and J is TRBJ2-1; the match to TRBD2 covers 8 bases. The CDR3 has 15 amino acids. Germline values: CDR1 MNHEY, CDR2 SMNVEV (reference sequence). V lost 3 bases to trimming and J lost 4 bases; unmatched junction nucleotides: 5. CDR3 bases: TGTGCCAGCAGTTTCGGGGGGGCGGGGTACAATGAGCAGTTCTTC. Translated: CASSFGGAGYNEQFF.

The chain carries TRBV28 and TRBJ1-2, with a possible D match to TRBD1 (5 bases). V was pared by 7 bases and J by 2 bases, with 20 bases between. CDR1 and CDR2 from the germline V gene are MDHEN and SYDVKM. The CDR3 consists of 16 residues. The CDR3 DNA sequence: TGTGCCAGCACCGGGGGGGGGATCCATACAAACTATGGCTACACCTTC. This translates into CASTGGGIHTNYGYTF.

The V call is TRBV7-9, the J call TRBJ2-3; 8 nucleotides align to TRBD2. The trim removed 3 bases at V and 3 bases at J, leaving 2 bases unmatched. Germline V gives CDR1 SEHNR, CDR2 FQNEAQ (reference sequence). The CDR3 has 14 residues. CDR3 region: CASSFGGATDTQYF. The CDR3 DNA is TGTGCCAGCAGCTTCGGGGGGGCAACAGATACGCAGTATTTT.

This sequence joins TRBV28 and TRBJ2-6; 8 nucleotides agree with TRBD2. In germline, CDR1 is MDHEN, CDR2 SYDVKM. The length of the CDR3 is 17 residues. The V and J ends lost 6 bases and 4 bases, in that order; junction bases with no gene match: 11. Written as DNA, the CDR3 is TGTGCCAGCAGCCGGACTAGCCCGTTCTCCGGGGCCAACGTCCTGACTTTC. This codes for CASSRTSPFSGANVLTF.

The chain employs TRBV7-2 and TRBJ2-1, with 10 bases aligning to TRBD2. In germline, CDR1 is SGHTA, CDR2 FQGNSA. The CDR3 spans 14 residues. Trimming removed 5 bases from V and 7 bases from J; junction bases left unmatched: 5. The CDR3 nucleotides read TGTGCCAGCAGCCTGGGACTAGCGAATAATGAGCAGTTCTTC. Translated, it gives CASSLGLANNEQFF.

The chain uses TRBV7-9 and TRBJ1-5, with 11 bases matching TRBD1. This CDR3 spans 17 amino acids. The V gene end was trimmed by 5 bases and the J gene end by 5 bases; junction bases not matched to a gene: 11. Germline assignment: CDR1 SEHNR and CDR2 FQNEAQ (reference sequence). The CDR3 is CASSKGQGDINHQPQHF. In DNA, the CDR3 is TGTGCCAGCAGCAAGGGACAGGGGGACATTAATCATCAGCCCCAGCATTTT.

This clone occurred a few times. This sequence joins TRBV28 and TRBJ1-5, with 7 positions matching TRBD1. Germline CDR1 and CDR2: MDHEN and SYDVKM. This CDR3 has 13 residues. V lost 6 bases to trimming and J lost 7 bases; unmatched junction nucleotides: 6. The CDR3 DNA is TGTGCCAGCAGCTCAGGGGGTCGACAGCCCCAGCATTTT. It translates to CASSSGGRQPQHF.

The rearrangement joins TRBV7-8 to TRBJ1-2, with TRBD1 matching 11 bases. V was pared by 8 bases and J by 4 bases, with 6 bases of the junction left unmatched. Germline V gene lookup returns CDR1 SGHVS and CDR2 FQNEAQ. The CDR3 runs 14 residues. Here the CDR3 DNA reads TGTGCCAGCTCGCGGGACAGGGGGGGCTATGGCTACACCTTC. Its protein is CASSRDRGGYGYTF. The variable domain in full, with the rest retrieved from reference TRBV7-8 and TRBJ1-2, is GAGVSQSPRYKVAKRGQDVALRCDPISGHVSLFWYQQALGQGPEFLTYFQNEAQLDKSGLPSDRFFAERPEGSVSTLKIQRTQQEDSAVYLCASSRDRGGYGYTFGSGTRLTVV.

The genes are TRBV3-1 (or the pseudogene TRBV3-2) and TRBJ2-3; D gene uncertain. The ends were cut back, 4 bases at V and 3 bases at J, with 29 bases in the middle. The germline CDR1 and CDR2 sequences are LGHDT and YNNKEL (reference sequence). There are 20 residues in the CDR3. The CDR3 sequence: CASSPCHGPNLGQNTDTQYF. The CDR3 nucleotides are TGTGCCAGCAGCCCATGCCACGGTCCGAATCTTGGGCAGAATACAGATACGCAGTATTTT.

The V and J genes are TRBV5-1 and TRBJ2-5; D ambiguous. This CDR3 contains 12 residues. Trimming cost V 6 bases and J 5 bases, with 11 bases left between them. Per germline, CDR1 SGHRS and CDR2 YFSETQ. The CDR3 bases are TGCGCCAGCACTCCAGACTGGGAGACCCAGTACTTC. Translating gives CASTPDWETQYF.

The rearrangement joins TRBV24-1 to TRBJ2-2; 12 bases map to TRBD2. J gave up 5 bases and V 1 base, and 1 base lay outside the gene matches. This CDR3 comprises 16 residues. Per germline, CDR1 KGHDR and CDR2 SFDVKD. This CDR3 reads CATSDFGLAGTGELFF. Written as DNA, the CDR3 is TGTGCCACCAGTGATTTCGGACTAGCGGGAACCGGGGAGCTGTTTTTT.

V gene TRBV10-3 combines with J gene TRBJ2-7; 9 nucleotides line up with TRBD2. The V and J ends lost 0 bases and 4 bases, in that order; junction bases with no gene match: 13. The CDR3 consists of 18 residues. The germline V gene encodes CDR1 ENHRY and CDR2 SYGVKD. The DNA for the CDR3 is TGTGCCATCAGTGAGTCCCCCGGGAGTACTAGCGGGTTATACGAGCAGTACTTC. Translated, it gives CAISESPGSTSGLYEQYF.

This CDR3 is CASTIQGRNTEAFF. The CDR3 DNA follows: TGTGCCAGCACCATACAGGGAAGAAACACTGAAGCTTTCTTT. The chain links TRBV18 to TRBJ1-1; possible D gene TRBD1, 6 bases. CDR3 length: 14 amino acids. Germline loops: CDR1 KGHSH, CDR2 LQKENI. Trimming stripped 8 bases from V and 2 bases from J, with 15 bases between.

The CDR3 loop reads CASSHSNKPHSPLHF. The CDR3 DNA sequence: TGTGCCAGCAGCCATTCTAATAAACCGCATTCACCCCTCCACTTT. This chain links TRBV14 with TRBJ1-6; D not certain. Trimming stripped 3 bases from V and 8 bases from J, with 14 bases between. CDR1 SGHDN and CDR2 FVKESK come from the germline V gene. This CDR3 spans 15 amino acids.